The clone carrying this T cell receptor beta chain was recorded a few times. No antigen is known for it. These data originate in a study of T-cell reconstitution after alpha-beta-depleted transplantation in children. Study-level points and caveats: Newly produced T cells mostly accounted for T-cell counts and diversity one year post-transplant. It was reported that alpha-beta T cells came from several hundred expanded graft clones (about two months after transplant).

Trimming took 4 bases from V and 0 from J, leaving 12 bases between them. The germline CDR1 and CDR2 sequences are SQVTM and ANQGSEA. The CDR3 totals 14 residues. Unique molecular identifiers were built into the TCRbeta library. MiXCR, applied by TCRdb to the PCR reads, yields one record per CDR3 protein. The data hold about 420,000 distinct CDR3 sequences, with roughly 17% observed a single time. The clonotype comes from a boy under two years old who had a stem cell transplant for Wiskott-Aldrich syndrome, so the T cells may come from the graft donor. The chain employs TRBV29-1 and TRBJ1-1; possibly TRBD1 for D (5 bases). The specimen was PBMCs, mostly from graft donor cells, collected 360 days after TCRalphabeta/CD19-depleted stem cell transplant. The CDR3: CSVVHRRLNTEAFF. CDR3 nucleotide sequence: TGCAGCGTTGTACACAGGAGACTGAACACTGAAGCTTTCTTT.